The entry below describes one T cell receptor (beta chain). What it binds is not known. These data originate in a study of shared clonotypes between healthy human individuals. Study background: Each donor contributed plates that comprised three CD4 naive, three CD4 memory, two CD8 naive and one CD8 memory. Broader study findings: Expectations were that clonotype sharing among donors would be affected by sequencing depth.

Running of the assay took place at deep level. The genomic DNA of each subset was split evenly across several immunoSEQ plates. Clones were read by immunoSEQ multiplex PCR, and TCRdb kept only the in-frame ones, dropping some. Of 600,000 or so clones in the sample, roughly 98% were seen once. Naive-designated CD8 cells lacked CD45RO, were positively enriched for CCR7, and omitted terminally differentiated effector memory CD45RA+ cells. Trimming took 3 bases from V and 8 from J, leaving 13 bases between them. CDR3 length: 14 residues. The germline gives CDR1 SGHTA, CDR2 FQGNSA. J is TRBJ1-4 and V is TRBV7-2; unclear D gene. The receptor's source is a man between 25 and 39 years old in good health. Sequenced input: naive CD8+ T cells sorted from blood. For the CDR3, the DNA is TGTGCCAGCAGCTTTGGTCAATCGGGGGAAAAACTGTTTTTT. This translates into CASSFGQSGEKLFF.